This T cell receptor beta chain is drawn from a study of response to subunit inactivated influenza vaccine. General study points: It was suggested by the authors that few new T cells are recruited by each seasonal influenza vaccination.

TCRdb used MiXCR to reprocess the RT-PCR reads, holding one entry per CDR3 protein. This sample has just under 550,000 distinct CDR3 sequences, with around a quarter found just once. There are 13 residues in the CDR3. Germline V gene sequence: CDR1 SGHTA, CDR2 FQGNSA. Trimming left V 3 bases short and J 2 bases short, with 8 bases between. About this clonotype itself: The antigen is undetermined.

These data also featured in a second study, about T cells expressing NK-cell markers. That publication notes: Generation of TCR beta cDNA was performed by 5'RACE template switching incorporating UMIs. Among the eight sequenced donors, seven tested HCMV-seropositive and one tested seronegative. Similarly, these clonotypes led the CD3+CD56-NKG2C+ fraction as well in a few donors.

The TCR was taken from a man aged 50-59 years who received an inactivated influenza vaccine. The chain is built from TRBV7-2 and TRBJ2-7, with D hard to call. The sequencing here drew on CD4+ T cells sorted from PBMCs, taken 11 to 12 days after vaccination. Here the CDR3 reads CASSFPTAYEQYF. The CDR3 nucleotides read TGTGCCAGCAGCTTCCCAACCGCCTACGAGCAGTACTTC.